The 27 T cell receptor beta chains below all came from one sample that was sequenced in a study of post-analysis software for immune sequencing data. Sequencing libraries made from TCR beta cDNA carried unique molecular identifiers. TCRdb ran MiXCR on the PCR reads and lists one entry per CDR3 protein. The data show about half a million distinct CDR3 sequences, with approximately 31% seen just once and approximately 5.4% held by the top ten. Study-wide findings and caveats: Patients showed TRBV5-6, TRBV5-1 and TRBV20-1 among roughly five TRBV segments more frequent than in controls.

The antigens of these receptors remain unknown. Specimen: blood. Source of these receptors: a girl aged 2-17 years with multiple sclerosis.

The chain is built from TRBV20-1 and TRBJ2-7; D call uncertain. The CDR3 is made up of 12 amino acids. Trimming stripped 3 bases from V and 3 bases from J, with 9 bases between. Germline V gives CDR1 DFQATT, CDR2 SNEGSKA (reference sequence). Here the CDR3 reads CSARPTLYEQYF. CDR3 in DNA: TGCAGTGCTAGGCCCACCCTCTACGAGCAGTACTTC.

This clonotype was seen a few times. This chain connects TRBV7-2 to TRBJ2-3; 7 bases line up with TRBD2. The CDR3 consists of 16 residues. Unmatched junction bases numbered 8, after V lost 5 bases and J lost 0 bases. Germline lookup yields CDR1 SGHTA and CDR2 FQGNSA. CDR3 protein: CASSELARPSTDTQYF. The DNA for the CDR3 is TGTGCCAGCAGCGAACTAGCGAGACCTAGCACAGATACGCAGTATTTT.

Of note for this clonotype: At one end the junction does not follow the germline gene, possibly because of a read error. The V and J genes are TRBV12-3 or TRBV12-4 and TRBJ1-5; 12 positions agree with TRBD1. The CDR3 spans 18 residues. DNA for the CDR3: TGTGCTAGCAGTCCGGGACAGGGGGCTGGTGGAAGGAATCAGCCCCAGCATTTT. Translation gives CASSPGQGAGGRNQPQHF.

This clonotype came up a few times. The chain recombines TRBV7-3 with TRBJ2-1; D is ambiguous. The V gene lost 5 bases and the J gene lost 12 bases, with 20 bases spanning the gap. The CDR3 length is 14 residues. Germline CDR1 is SGHTA and CDR2 is FQGTGA. The CDR3 region is CASSPGRIFDGQFF. CDR3 DNA sequence: TGTGCCAGCAGCCCAGGACGGATTTTTGATGGGCAGTTCTTC.

This clonotype turned up a few times. As DNA, the CDR3 is TGCAGTGCAGGACAGGGAATGCCTTACGAGCAGTACTTC. This translates into CSAGQGMPYEQYF. V and J are TRBV20-1 and TRBJ2-7; TRBD1 aligns across 8 bases. The ends lost 6 bases at V and 4 bases at J; junction bases unmatched: 8. The CDR3 spans 13 residues. Germline CDR1 and CDR2: DFQATT and SNEGSKA (reference sequence).

In regard to this clonotype: This may come from a read error, since a much larger clone is one base off. This chain connects TRBV29-1 to TRBJ2-1; possibly TRBD1 for D (6 bases). CDR1 and CDR2 from the germline V gene are SQVTM and ANQGSEA. The CDR3 contains 11 residues. Trimming shortened V by 6 bases and J by 13 bases, and 16 bases separated the two germline ends. The DNA for the CDR3 is TGCAGCGTAGGACAGAAAGAGACCCAGTTCTTC. It yields the protein CSVGQKETQFF.

The genes are TRBV7-8 and TRBJ1-1; D call uncertain. The germline CDR1 and CDR2 sequences are SGHVS and FQNEAQ. This CDR3 is 11 amino acids long. V lost 1 base, J lost 9 bases, and 6 bases lay in between. CDR3 region: CASSLGGQAFF. The CDR3 DNA is TGTGCCAGCAGCTTAGGAGGTCAAGCTTTCTTT.

J is TRBJ2-1 and V is TRBV12-3 or TRBV12-4; 10 bases align to TRBD2. CDR3 size: 16 residues. With 5 bases clipped from V and 10 bases from J, the junction kept 14 bases outside the gene matches. The CDR3 here is CASSPLAGGTLREQFF. In nucleotides, the CDR3 is TGTGCCAGCAGTCCCTTAGCGGGGGGTACCCTTAGGGAGCAGTTCTTC.

This clonotype was picked up a small number of times. The chain carries TRBV4-2 and TRBJ1-2, with a tentative D call TRBD1 (5 bases). V was clipped by 1 base and J by 2 bases, with 14 bases between them. This CDR3 comprises 16 residues. The germline CDR1 and CDR2 sequences are LGHNA and YNFKEQ. In DNA form, the CDR3 reads TGTGCCAGCAGCCAAGTCGACAGCAAGAGCAACTATGGCTACACCTTC. Its translation is CASSQVDSKSNYGYTF.

The chain combines TRBV5-1 with TRBJ1-5; 11 bases align to TRBD1. Germline V CDR1 and CDR2: SGHRS, YFSETQ. The CDR3 is 16 residues long. The ends lost 1 base at V and 4 bases at J; junction bases unmatched: 4. This CDR3 reads CASSLTGTGGNQPQHF. The CDR3 DNA reads TGCGCCAGCAGCTTGACCGGGACAGGGGGGAATCAGCCCCAGCATTTT.

The V call is TRBV28, the J call TRBJ1-5, with 9 bases matching TRBD1. This CDR3 has 16 amino acids. J was trimmed by 5 bases and V by 2 bases; bases with no gene match: 7. Germline V gene data show CDR1 as MDHEN and CDR2 as SYDVKM. As DNA, the CDR3 is TGTGCCAGCAGTTTAGAGGGTGGGACAGGGCATCAGCCCCAGCATTTT. Amino acids: CASSLEGGTGHQPQHF.

This clonotype appeared a few times. The genes are TRBV12-3 or TRBV12-4 and TRBJ2-5; 10 bases align to TRBD2. Losses at the gene ends were 5 bases for V and 5 bases for J; bases not matched to a gene: 11. This CDR3 has 16 residues. The CDR3: CASSETSGTTLETQYF. The DNA for the CDR3 is TGTGCCAGCAGTGAAACTAGCGGGACTACTCTGGAGACCCAGTACTTC.

This clonotype was counted a few times. The gene calls are TRBV6-1 and TRBJ2-5; 11 bases match TRBD2. The J call may be wrong; the DNA end is better matched by TRBJ2-7. This CDR3 is built from 16 residues. Germline CDR1 MNHNS, CDR2 SASEGT. The CDR3, as DNA: TGTGCCAGCGTCACTATTTCTAGCGGGGGGAGTTACGAGCAGTACTTC. Translation gives CASVTISSGGSYEQYF.

The CDR3 DNA reads as TGTGCCAGCAGCAAACTACGGGGGGACAGCTTGAAAAGGAGCTCCTACGAGCAGTACTTC. Translation gives CASSKLRGDSLKRSSYEQYF. The chain has TRBV5-4 and TRBJ2-7, with D possibly called TRBD1 or TRBD2 (7 bases each). Germline loops: CDR1 SGHNT, CDR2 YYREEE (reference sequence). The CDR3 sequence is 20 residues long. Trimming removed 4 bases from V and 0 bases from J, with 29 bases in between.

The CDR3 sequence is CASSYIEVRGNTEAFF. The CDR3 nucleotides read TGTGCCAGCAGTTACATCGAGGTTCGAGGGAACACTGAAGCTTTCTTT. J is TRBJ1-1 and V is TRBV6-5; no clear D. V was clipped by 2 bases and J by 1 base, with 14 bases between them. The CDR3 has 16 amino acids. Germline CDR1 MNHEY, CDR2 SVGAGI.

The chain recombines TRBV20-1 with TRBJ1-1; D is possibly TRBD1 (5 bases). V dropped 1 base and J dropped 0 bases, with 9 bases sitting between them. Germline CDR1 and CDR2: DFQATT and SNEGSKA (reference sequence). This CDR3 is built from 14 residues. The CDR3 region is CSARGDGLNTEAFF. In DNA, the CDR3 is TGCAGTGCTAGAGGGGACGGTTTGAACACTGAAGCTTTCTTT.

This clonotype was observed at least ten times. J is TRBJ1-6 and V is TRBV5-1; 8 bases fit TRBD1. Germline CDR1 and CDR2: SGHRS and YFSETQ. The CDR3 is made up of 15 amino acids. With V trimmed by 3 bases and J by 7 bases, 6 bases remained unmatched. The CDR3 loop reads CASSSSGTGNSPLHF. Written as DNA, the CDR3 is TGCGCCAGCAGCTCATCCGGGACAGGCAATTCACCCCTCCACTTT.

This clonotype has a count of ten or more. The chain is built from TRBV29-1 and TRBJ2-5; 9 bases fit TRBD1. The CDR3 extends over 13 amino acids. CDR1 SQVTM and CDR2 ANQGSEA come from the germline V gene. The J segment lost 0 bases and the V segment lost 7 bases, leaving 3 bases of the junction unmatched. The CDR3 nucleotides are TGCAGCGGTGACAGGGGGTACCAAGAGACCCAGTACTTC. Translating gives CSGDRGYQETQYF. The full variable domain, in which reference TRBV29-1 and TRBJ2-5 provide the parts outside the CDR3, is SAVISQKPSRDICQRGTSLTIQCQVDSQVTMMFWYRQQPGQSLTLIATANQGSEATYESGFVIDKFPISRPNLTFSTLTVSNMSPEDSSIYLCSGDRGYQETQYFGPGTRLLVL.

V and J are TRBV24-1 and TRBJ1-5, with 10 positions matching TRBD1. V lost 4 bases and J lost 5; bases outside the gene matches: 7. From germline, CDR1 is KGHDR and CDR2 SFDVKD. The CDR3 consists of 16 residues. The CDR3 region has the DNA TGTGCCACCAGTGAGCCCGGAGGGACAGGGGATCAGCCCCAGCATTTT. This encodes CATSEPGGTGDQPQHF.

This clonotype was recorded a few times. This chain links TRBV5-6 with TRBJ2-3; D is unclear. The V and J ends lost 3 bases and 2 bases respectively, with 4 bases between them. The germline gives CDR1 SGHDT, CDR2 YYEEEE. This CDR3 has 12 residues. The CDR3 coding sequence is TGTGCCAGCAGCTGGGACACAGATACGCAGTATTTT. It specifies CASSWDTDTQYF. The full variable domain, in which reference TRBV5-6 and TRBJ2-3 provide the parts outside the CDR3, is DAGVTQSPTHLIKTRGQQVTLRCSPKSGHDTVSWYQQALGQGPQFIFQYYEEEERQRGNFPDRFSGHQFPNYSSELNVNALLLGDSALYLCASSWDTDTQYFGPGTRLTVL.

The genes are TRBV29-1 and TRBJ1-2; 8 bases match TRBD1. The J segment lost 4 bases and the V segment lost 1 base, leaving 5 bases of the junction unmatched. CDR3 length: 14 amino acids. Germline CDR1 is SQVTM and CDR2 is ANQGSEA. CDR3 bases: TGCAGCGTTGAAGGGACAGGGAGAAGCTATGGCTACACCTTC. It codes for CSVEGTGRSYGYTF.

This clonotype has more than one count but fewer than ten. The rearrangement joins TRBV7-9 to TRBJ2-7; a weak D match, TRBD2 (6 bases). The J call may be incorrect, as the DNA end agrees better with TRBJ2-5. The CDR3 is 16 amino acids. Germline CDR1 is SEHNR and CDR2 is FQNEAQ (reference sequence). The CDR3 DNA is TGTGCCAGCAGCTTAGCGTCGGGGGACGACCGTGAGACCCAGTACTTC. This codes for CASSLASGDDRETQYF.

The chain has TRBV3-1 and TRBJ2-5, with TRBD1 identical over 12 bases. The V and J ends lost 6 bases and 5 bases, in that order; junction bases with no gene match: 10. This CDR3 is built from 16 residues. From germline, CDR1 is LGHDT and CDR2 YNNKEL (reference sequence). Here the CDR3 DNA reads TGTGCCAGCAGGTCCGGGACAGGGGGCCATATGGAGACCCAGTACTTC. Residues: CASRSGTGGHMETQYF.

The rearrangement links TRBV27 to TRBJ1-2; 9 positions match TRBD1. J gave up 4 bases and V 5 bases, and 5 bases lay outside the gene matches. CDR1 is MNHEY and CDR2 is SMNVEV in the germline V gene (reference sequence). There are 14 residues in the CDR3. The CDR3 DNA sequence: TGTGCCAGCAGTCGACAGGGGGTCCCCTATGGCTACACCTTC. This sequence encodes CASSRQGVPYGYTF.

This clonotype was counted between two and nine times. The rearrangement uses TRBV7-2 and TRBJ2-3; possibly TRBD2 for D (5 bases). The CDR3 has 15 amino acids. The ends were cut back, 1 base at V and 1 base at J, with 9 bases in the middle. Looked up from germline, CDR1 is SGHTA and CDR2 is FQGNSA. CDR3 nucleotide sequence: TGTGCCAGCAGCTTAGAAGGACTGGGCACAGATACGCAGTATTTT. It translates to CASSLEGLGTDTQYF.

The rearrangement uses TRBV25-1 and TRBJ1-1; D is uncertain. The CDR3 covers 13 residues. V was pared by 2 bases and J by 0 bases, with 4 bases between. Germline V gene sequence: CDR1 MGHDK, CDR2 SYGVNS. The CDR3 DNA reads TGTGCCAGCAGTGAAGGAATGAACACTGAAGCTTTCTTT. As protein: CASSEGMNTEAFF.

The chain uses TRBV9 and TRBJ2-3; possible D gene TRBD2, 5 bases. In germline, CDR1 is SGDLS, CDR2 YYNGEE. This CDR3 region has 14 residues. V lost 4 bases and J 1 base, leaving 10 bases between the germline ends. CDR3 nucleotides: TGTGCCAGCAGCCCCGTGGGAGGCACAGATACGCAGTATTTT. This translates into CASSPVGGTDTQYF.